This is a list of T cell receptor beta chains from one sample in a study of technical replicates of blood from several donors. The data were produced by immunoSEQ multiplex PCR, yet TCRdb's version contains in-frame clones alone and is incomplete. The sample has 44,000 or so clones, roughly 92% seen once; the top ten hold about 3.9%. Sample: PBMCs. These receptors were taken from a human donor in good health. Some clones in this sample may be carry-over from other donors' samples. Both conserved end residues are part of each CDR3. The D gene is left open where the match is weak. Size tells how often a clone was seen (once, few, many) or the class of an expanded clone, and some rows leave it out.

D	V	size	J	CDR3	DNA
NA	TRBV6-6	NA	TRBJ2-3	CASSYSDTQYF	TGTGCCAGCAGTTACAGCGATACGCAGTATTTT
NA	TRBV30	NA	TRBJ2-7	CAWRAPGGQYEQYF	TGTGCCTGGAGGGCCCCAGGGGGGCAATACGAGCAGTACTTC
NA	TRBV11-3	NA	TRBJ1-1	CASSLEPRENTEAFF	TGTGCCAGCAGCTTAGAGCCCAGGGAGAACACTGAAGCTTTCTTT
TRBD2	TRBV2	NA	TRBJ2-1	CASSEGLAGDEQFF	TGTGCCAGCAGTGAGGGACTAGCGGGAGATGAGCAGTTCTTC
TRBD2	TRBV4-2	NA	TRBJ2-2	CASSQDSGLAANGELFF	TGTGCCAGCAGCCAAGATTCGGGACTAGCGGCAAACGGGGAGCTGTTTTTT
NA	TRBV4-3	NA	TRBJ2-2	CASSQVPQRANTGELFF	TGCGCCAGCAGCCAAGTTCCGCAGCGGGCGAACACCGGGGAGCTGTTTTTT
TRBD2	TRBV7-6	once	TRBJ2-1	CASSISGSGAYNEQFF	TGTGCCAGCAGCATTAGCGGGAGCGGGGCTTACAATGAGCAGTTCTTC
TRBD1	TRBV19	NA	TRBJ1-5	CASSPAGTGQGGSNQPQHF	TGTGCCAGTAGTCCCGCCGGGACAGGACAAGGGGGGAGCAATCAGCCCCAGCATTTT
NA	TRBV7-9	once	TRBJ1-5	CASSLGEGSNQPQHF	TGTGCCAGCAGTCTAGGGGAAGGAAGCAATCAGCCCCAGCATTTT
NA	TRBV30	once	TRBJ2-2	CAWSLYTGELFF	TGTGCCTGGAGTCTGTACACCGGGGAGCTGTTTTTT
TRBD1	TRBV7-8	NA	TRBJ2-2	CASAGTGPTGELFF	TGTGCCAGCGCCGGGACAGGGCCCACCGGGGAGCTGTTTTTT
NA	TRBV7-9	NA	TRBJ2-7	CASSYTYGEQYF	TGTGCCAGCAGCTATACCTACGGCGAGCAGTACTTC
NA	TRBV5-6	NA	TRBJ2-1	CASSSGGGLGQSYNEQFF	TGTGCCAGCAGCTCGGGTGGAGGGCTTGGGCAAAGTTACAATGAGCAGTTCTTC
NA	TRBV7-3	NA	TRBJ2-2	CASSQPGLNTGELFF	TGTGCCAGCAGCCAGCCGGGACTGAACACCGGGGAGCTGTTTTTT
TRBD1	TRBV19	NA	TRBJ1-1	CASRPHRGVNTEAFF	TGTGCCAGTAGGCCTCACAGGGGAGTGAACACTGAAGCTTTCTTT
TRBD1	TRBV27	NA	TRBJ1-5	CASSPRQGGNQPQHF	TGTGCCAGCAGTCCTCGACAGGGGGGCAATCAGCCCCAGCATTTT
NA	TRBV29-1	NA	TRBJ2-7	CSVEDRVYEQYF	TGCAGCGTTGAAGATCGAGTTTACGAGCAGTACTTC
TRBD1	TRBV7-9	few	TRBJ1-1	CASSYQGVGTEAFF	TGTGCCAGCAGCTATCAGGGGGTAGGGACTGAAGCTTTCTTT
NA	TRBV5-1	NA	TRBJ2-5	CASSTEAETQYF	TGCGCCAGCAGCACAGAAGCAGAGACCCAGTACTTC
NA	TRBV25-1	NA	TRBJ1-1	CASSEVGVKAEAFF	TGTGCCAGCAGTGAAGTCGGGGTAAAGGCTGAAGCTTTCTTT
TRBD1	TRBV9	few	TRBJ1-2	CASSTRGRDRDQANYGYTF	TGTGCCAGCAGCACGAGAGGAAGGGACAGGGATCAAGCTAACTATGGCTACACCTTC
NA	TRBV13	few	TRBJ2-7	CASSPQWPGGAEQYF	TGTGCCAGCAGCCCGCAGTGGCCTGGAGGAGCCGAGCAGTACTTC
NA	TRBV4-3	NA	TRBJ1-3	CASSEITGNTIYF	TGCGCCAGCAGCGAAATTACAGGGAACACCATATATTTT
TRBD1	TRBV19	NA	TRBJ1-5	CASSMRQGNQPQHF	TGTGCCAGTAGTATGAGACAGGGGAATCAGCCCCAGCATTTT